This T cell receptor beta chain is drawn from a study of blood T cells in healthy people across ages. This clonotype has ten or more counts. The CDR3 has 15 amino acids. Germline V lookup: CDR1 WNHNN, CDR2 SYGVQD (reference sequence). V gave up 7 bases and J gave up 4 bases; unmatched junction bases: 6. Alongside a J-beta primer mix, a sample-barcoded 5' primer served in a second PCR lasting 7 to 11 cycles. Each cDNA molecule, via a template-switch adaptor with 12 random nucleotides, was tagged. TCRdb independently ran MiXCR on the 5' RACE reads; one entry per CDR3 protein. Of approximately 690,000 distinct CDR3 sequences in the sample, over 40% were seen once.

The sequenced sample consisted of blood. The sequence was collected from an elderly man in good health. This chain joins TRBV10-1 and TRBJ2-6; 8 bases fit TRBD2. The CDR3 DNA is TGCGCCAGCATGCGGGGGGCGTACGGGGCCAACGTCCTGACTTTC. It encodes CASMRGAYGANVLTF.